This T cell receptor beta chain stems from a study of shared clonotypes between healthy human individuals. This table comes from immunoSEQ multiplex PCR, and its TCRdb copy is limited to in-frame clones, with some not included. Among some 630,000 clones listed, about 96% were seen once. Germline-derived CDR1 and CDR2 are LGHNA and YNFKEQ. V was pared by 0 bases and J by 8 bases, with 2 bases of the junction left unmatched. The CDR3 extends over 15 amino acids. Only CD45RO-negative cells positively selected for CCR7 counted as naive CD8 cells, so terminally differentiated effector memory CD45RA+ cells were excluded.

The origin of this receptor is a woman in her twenties or thirties in good health. Sequences were obtained from naive CD8+ T cells sorted from blood. The chain carries TRBV4-2 and TRBJ2-2, with 11 bases fitting TRBD2. The CDR3 coding sequence is TGTGCCAGCAGCCAAGATCCTAGCGGGAGGGGGGAGCTGTTTTTT. It codes for CASSQDPSGRGELFF.